These T cell receptor beta chains were read from a single sample in a study of spatial heterogeneity in lung cancer. TCRdb reprocessed the 5' RACE reads via MiXCR and lists one record per CDR3 protein. The data show more than 15,000 distinct CDR3 sequences, 6.2% seen once. Here the sequenced sample was lung tumor tissue, taken at surgery. The receptors shown here come from a male donor with early-stage non-small cell lung cancer. CDR3s include the opening cysteine and the closing phenylalanine or tryptophan. The order of the fields is J gene, D gene, clone size, CDR3 length, V gene, CDR3 DNA, CDR3 protein. The D gene is left open where the match is weak. Clone size is not always given. Where it is, it says once, few, many or a class for expanded clones.

>TRBJ1-1|TRBD1|many|15|TRBV7-9
TGTGCCAGCAGCTTTTTGACAGGGATGAACACTGAAGCTTTCTTT
CASSFLTGMNTEAFF
>TRBJ2-7|-|many|16|TRBV4-1
TGCGCCAGCAGCCGAAACAGCGGGCCTCAGGACTACGAGCAGTACTTC
CASSRNSGPQDYEQYF
>TRBJ2-7|TRBD1|many|17|TRBV12-3/TRBV12-4
TGTGCCAGCAGTCCAGGCAATGTAGGGACAGGGGGCTTCGAGCAGTACTTC
CASSPGNVGTGGFEQYF
>TRBJ2-7|-|-|14|TRBV7-9
TGTGCCAGCACCTCTTCACTAGTATTTCACGAGCAGTACTTC
CASTSSLVFHEQYF
>TRBJ2-7|-|many|15|TRBV6-5
TGTGCCAGCAGTCCTTATGGGTCGAGCTCCTACGAGCAGTACTTC
CASSPYGSSSYEQYF
>TRBJ2-5|TRBD2|many|16|TRBV28
TGTGCCAGCAGTTTATTCCTAGCGGGGCTCCAAGAGACCCAGTACTTC
CASSLFLAGLQETQYF
>TRBJ1-2|TRBD1|-|13|TRBV20-1
TGCAGTGCTCAACAGGGGTTAGGATATGGCTACACCTTC
CSAQQGLGYGYTF
>TRBJ1-2|-|many|13|TRBV2
TGTGCCAGCGTCATTGGTCCTGTTGGTGGCTACACCTTC
CASVIGPVGGYTF
>TRBJ2-3|-|few|15|TRBV24-1
TGTGCCACCAGTGATACTGGCGGGAGCACAGATACGCAGTATTTT
CATSDTGGSTDTQYF
>TRBJ2-5|TRBD2|-|16|TRBV6-6
TGTGCCAGCAGTGAAGGACTAGCGGGGGGGCAAGAGACCCAGTACTTC
CASSEGLAGGQETQYF
>TRBJ2-7|-|many|16|TRBV3-1
TGTGCCAGCAGCCAAGATCGGCAGGGGAGGTCCCACGAGCAGTACTTC
CASSQDRQGRSHEQYF
>TRBJ2-5|TRBD2|-|19|TRBV28
TGTGCCAGCAGCCCACCCCCCGGGACTAGCGGGCTACTCCAAGAGACCCAGTACTTC
CASSPPPGTSGLLQETQYF
>TRBJ2-5|-|few|13|TRBV5-4
TGTGCCAGCAGCGGCGGACCGATAGAGACCCAGTACTTC
CASSGGPIETQYF
>TRBJ1-2|TRBD1|-|16|TRBV20-1
TGCAGTGCTATGGGACAGGGGACAGGGCGTCACTATGGCTACACCTTC
CSAMGQGTGRHYGYTF
>TRBJ2-1|TRBD2|-|15|TRBV28
TGTGCCAGCAGTATAGCGGGGGGCGCCTACAATGAGCAGTTCTTC
CASSIAGGAYNEQFF
>TRBJ2-3|-|-|14|TRBV11-2
TGTGCCAGCAGCTTAGAGGGCAGGACTCATACGCAGTATTTT
CASSLEGRTHTQYF
>TRBJ1-1|-|many|14|TRBV7-9
TGTGCCAGCAGCTTAGCGGCGGCGGACAGTCGGGCTTTCTTT
CASSLAAADSRAFF
>TRBJ2-7|TRBD1|few|16|TRBV12-3/TRBV12-4
TGTGCCAGCAGTCTCCGGACAGGGGGAATGGTCTACGAGCAGTACTTC
CASSLRTGGMVYEQYF
>TRBJ1-2|-|many|11|TRBV29-1
TGCAGCGTTGGCGGGGACTATGGCTACACCTTC
CSVGGDYGYTF
>TRBJ1-4|TRBD1|many|19|TRBV7-9
TGTGCCAGCAGCTCAACCGGGACAGATGAATGGACAACTAATGAAAAACTGTTTTTT
CASSSTGTDEWTTNEKLFF
>TRBJ2-3|-|many|16|TRBV18
TGTGCCAGCTCACCGAGAGGAGGGGGTTCCACAGATACGCAGTATTTT
CASSPRGGGSTDTQYF
>TRBJ2-6|-|medium-sized|18|TRBV6-5
TGTGCCAGCAGTTACCGGGTCTCCAGAACCTCTGGGGCCAACGTCCTGACTTTC
CASSYRVSRTSGANVLTF
>TRBJ2-3|-|many|16|TRBV10-3
TGTGCCATCAGTCGTGGCACGGGCGGAACCACAGATACGCAGTATTTT
CAISRGTGGTTDTQYF
>TRBJ1-5|TRBD1|many|16|TRBV6-1
TGTGCCAGCAGTGTATCGACAGGGTATAGCAATCAGCCCCAGCATTTT
CASSVSTGYSNQPQHF
>TRBJ1-5|-|many|12|TRBV12-3/TRBV12-4
TGTGCCAGCAGTTTCCCGGGAGGACCCCAGCATTTT
CASSFPGGPQHF
>TRBJ2-3|TRBD2|many|16|TRBV9
TGTGCCAGCAGCCCCCTCCTAGCGGGGGTAGGGAATACGCAGTATTTT
CASSPLLAGVGNTQYF
>TRBJ2-7|TRBD1|-|16|TRBV28
TGTGCCAGCAGTTTCTGTCGACAGGGGGAGACCTACGTGCAGTACTTC
CASSFCRQGETYVQYF
>TRBJ2-2|TRBD2|many|14|TRBV20-1
TGCAGTGCGGAACTAGCGGGAGGGGCCGGGGAGCTGTTTTTT
CSAELAGGAGELFF
>TRBJ1-5|-|many|14|TRBV7-6
TGTGCCAGCAGCTTATCGGGTGGAAATCAGCCCCAGCATTTT
CASSLSGGNQPQHF
>TRBJ2-3|-|few|17|TRBV7-3
TGTGCCAGCAGCCGCCACGTCCGGGGCGAGGGAGCAGATACGCAGTATTTT
CASSRHVRGEGADTQYF
>TRBJ2-3|-|few|18|TRBV15
TGTGCCACCAGCAGAGATAGGGACCAGCGATCTAGCACAGATACGCAGTATTTT
CATSRDRDQRSSTDTQYF
>TRBJ1-1|-|many|13|TRBV9
TGTGCCAGCAGCGCCAACACGCACACTGAAGCTTTCTTT
CASSANTHTEAFF
>TRBJ1-4|-|medium-sized|15|TRBV20-1
TGCAGTGCTAGGGACAGCGACTCAACTAATGAAAAACTGTTTTTT
CSARDSDSTNEKLFF
>TRBJ1-4|-|many|14|TRBV6-2/TRBV6-3
TGTGCCAGCAGTTACGTGGGGAACCGTGAAAAACTGTTTTTT
CASSYVGNREKLFF
>TRBJ2-3|-|many|14|TRBV28
TGTGCCAGCAGTTCCAGGGGTGGCACAGATACGCAGTATTTT
CASSSRGGTDTQYF
>TRBJ2-7|-|few|15|TRBV27
TGTGCCAGCAGTTCTCATACCGGGACCCACTACGAGCAGTACTTC
CASSSHTGTHYEQYF
>TRBJ2-7|TRBD1|many|17|TRBV12-3/TRBV12-4
TGTGCCAGCAGCTCCAATCGTCCGGGACAGGGGTTTTACGAGCAGTACTTC
CASSSNRPGQGFYEQYF
>TRBJ2-7|TRBD1|many|16|TRBV7-9
TGTGCCAGCAGCCCCCTTTGGGGGACAGCCAGCTACGAGCAGTACTTC
CASSPLWGTASYEQYF
>TRBJ2-1|TRBD2|many|15|TRBV29-1
TGCAGCGTTGGAAGCTTAGCGGGGGGGTCCAATGAGCAGTTCTTC
CSVGSLAGGSNEQFF
>TRBJ1-3|TRBD1|-|14|TRBV28
TGTGCCAGCAGTTTAGACAGGGGAGGAAACACCATATATTTT
CASSLDRGGNTIYF
>TRBJ1-1|-|many|14|TRBV11-2
TGTGCCAGCAGCTTTTTACGAGGTAACACTGAAGCTTTCTTT
CASSFLRGNTEAFF
>TRBJ2-5|TRBD2|-|18|TRBV20-1
TGCAGTGCTAGCAGCCCTTTAGCGGGAGGGCCGGGACAAGAGACCCAGTACTTC
CSASSPLAGGPGQETQYF
>TRBJ2-3|TRBD2|many|17|TRBV4-2
TGTGCCAGCAGCCAAGGAAATAGCGGGGGGTTCACAGATACGCAGTATTTT
CASSQGNSGGFTDTQYF
>TRBJ1-2|-|many|12|TRBV21-1
TGTGCCAGCAGCCCCCGGGCAAAAGGCTACACCTTC
CASSPRAKGYTF
>TRBJ2-1|-|medium-sized|15|TRBV7-9
TGTGCCAGCAGCGACTCCCTGGCCGTTCACAATGAGCAGTTCTTC
CASSDSLAVHNEQFF
>TRBJ2-7|TRBD1|many|14|TRBV6-5
TGTGCCAGCAGTGAGGACAGGGTCCCCTACGAGCAGTACTTC
CASSEDRVPYEQYF
>TRBJ2-1|TRBD2|many|14|TRBV7-2
TGTGCCAGCACCCCCACCCCCAGCGGGAGTAAGCAGTTCTTC
CASTPTPSGSKQFF
>TRBJ2-2|-|many|15|TRBV10-2
TGCGCCAGCAGTCAAGGGGCTATATTCACCGGGGAGCTGTTTTTT
CASSQGAIFTGELFF
>TRBJ2-4|TRBD1|many|14|TRBV11-2
TGTGCCAGCAGCTCAGGACAGGGACTAAACATTCAGTACTTC
CASSSGQGLNIQYF
>TRBJ2-1|-|many|14|TRBV27
TGTGCCAGCAGTTTACAGGGTGGGTACAATGAGCAGTTCTTC
CASSLQGGYNEQFF